These 5 T cell receptor beta chains were all obtained from the same sample, sequenced in a study of cytomegalovirus exposure and HLA in healthy donors. Both 60 Vbeta primers and 13 Jbeta primers went into the PCR. Here immunoSEQ multiplex PCR was the method, and the copy in TCRdb shows in-frame clones only, minus some. Of some 96,000 clones in the sample, 64% were seen once. The sample taken for sequencing was PBMCs. The source is a man aged 55 to 70 in good health and CMV-seronegative.

This clone was seen once. The rearrangement uses TRBV7-3 and TRBJ2-6; D ambiguous. The CDR3 has 15 amino acids. The V and J ends lost 5 bases and 1 base respectively, with 9 bases between them. Germline V gives CDR1 SGHTA, CDR2 FQGTGA. The CDR3 region is CASSREASGANVLTF. In DNA, the CDR3 is TGTGCCAGCAGCCGTGAGGCATCTGGGGCCAACGTCCTGACTTTC.

The V call is TRBV5-4, the J call TRBJ2-7; possibly TRBD2 for D (5 bases). This CDR3 has 15 residues. Germline V gene data show CDR1 as SGHNT and CDR2 as YYREEE (reference sequence). V lost 0 bases to trimming and J lost 5 bases, with 15 bases between them. CDR3 in DNA: TGTGCCAGCAGCTTGGCCCAGAGGGCAAGGGACGAGCAGTACTTC. Translating it yields CASSLAQRARDEQYF.

This clone was counted between two and nine times. This chain links TRBV5-1 with TRBJ1-5; D possibly corresponds to TRBD1 (6 bases). Trimming shortened V by 4 bases and J by 3 bases, and 8 bases separated the two germline ends. The germline V gene has CDR1 SGHRS and CDR2 YFSETQ. This CDR3 has 13 residues. CDR3 in amino acids: CASSPGVNQPQHF. Here the CDR3 DNA reads TGCGCCAGCAGCCCAGGGGTCAATCAGCCCCAGCATTTT.

The chain carries TRBV6-1 and TRBJ2-7, with TRBD1 matching over 7 bases. CDR1 is MNHNS, CDR2 SASEGT, per germline. The V segment lost 7 bases and the J segment 3 bases; nucleotides outside the gene matches: 3. The CDR3 has 12 residues. The CDR3 sequence is CASKGALYEQYF. The CDR3 DNA is TGTGCCAGCAAGGGGGCCCTCTACGAGCAGTACTTC.

The rearrangement links TRBV27 to TRBJ1-6, with D perhaps TRBD1 (6 bases). The V gene's germline CDR1 is MNHEY and CDR2 SMNVEV (reference sequence). The CDR3 has 14 residues. V lost 8 bases and J lost 1, with 9 bases in between. The CDR3, as DNA: TGTGCCAGCCGAGGGGGTTCCTATAATTCACCCCTCCACTTT. Translated: CASRGGSYNSPLHF.